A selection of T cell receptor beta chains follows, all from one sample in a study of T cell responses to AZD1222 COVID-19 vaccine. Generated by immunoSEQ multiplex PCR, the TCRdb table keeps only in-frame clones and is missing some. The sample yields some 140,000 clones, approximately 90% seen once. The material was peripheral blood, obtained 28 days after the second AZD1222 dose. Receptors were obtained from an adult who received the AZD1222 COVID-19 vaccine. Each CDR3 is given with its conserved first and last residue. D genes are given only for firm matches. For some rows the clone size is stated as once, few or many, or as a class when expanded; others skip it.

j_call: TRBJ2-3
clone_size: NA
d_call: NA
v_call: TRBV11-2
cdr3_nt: TGTGCCAGCAGCTTAGATCAGGGGGATACGCAGTATTTT
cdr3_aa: CASSLDQGDTQYF

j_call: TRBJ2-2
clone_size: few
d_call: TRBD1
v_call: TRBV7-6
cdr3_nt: TGTGCCACCTCGGGACAGGTCCATGAGAACACCGGGGAGCTGTTTTTT
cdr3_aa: CATSGQVHENTGELFF

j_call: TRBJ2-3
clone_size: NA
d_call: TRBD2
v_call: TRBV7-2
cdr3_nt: TGTGCCAGCAGCTTTAGCGGGGGGTTAGATACGCAGTATTTT
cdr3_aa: CASSFSGGLDTQYF

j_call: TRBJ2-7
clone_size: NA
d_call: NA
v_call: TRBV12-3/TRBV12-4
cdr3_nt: TGTGCCAGCAGTTTAGTGGGGGAGTACGAGCAGTACTTC
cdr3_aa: CASSLVGEYEQYF

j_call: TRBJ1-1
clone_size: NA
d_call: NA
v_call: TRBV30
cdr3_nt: TGTGCCTGGAACGAGGGGGGGAACACTGAAGCTTTCTTT
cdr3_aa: CAWNEGGNTEAFF

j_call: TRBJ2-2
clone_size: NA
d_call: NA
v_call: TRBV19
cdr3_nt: TGTGCCAGTAGTACGAACACCGGGGAGCTGTTTTTT
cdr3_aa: CASSTNTGELFF

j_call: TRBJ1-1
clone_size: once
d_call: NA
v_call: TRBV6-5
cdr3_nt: TGTGCCAGCAGTTACTCAGGGGAGGGGAAGACTGAAGCTTTCTTT
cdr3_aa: CASSYSGEGKTEAFF

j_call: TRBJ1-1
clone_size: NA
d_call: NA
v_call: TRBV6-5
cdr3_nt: TGTGCCAGCCGAACGGGGGCGAACACTGAAGCTTTCTTT
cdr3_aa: CASRTGANTEAFF

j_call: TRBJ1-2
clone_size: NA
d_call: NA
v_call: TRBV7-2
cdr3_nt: TGTGCCAGCAGCTTCCGGACAGCCTATGGCTACACCTTC
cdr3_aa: CASSFRTAYGYTF

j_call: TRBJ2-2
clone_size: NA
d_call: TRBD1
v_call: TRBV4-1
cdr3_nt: TGCGCCAGCAGCCTCGGACAGGCCGGCACCGGGGAGCTGTTTTTT
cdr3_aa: CASSLGQAGTGELFF

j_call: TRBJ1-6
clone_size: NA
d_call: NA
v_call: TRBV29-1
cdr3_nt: TGCAGCGTTCGAGGGGGGGCTAATTCACCCCTCCACTTT
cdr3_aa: CSVRGGANSPLHF

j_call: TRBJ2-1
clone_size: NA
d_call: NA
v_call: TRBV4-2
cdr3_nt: TGTGCCAGCAGCCTAAGGACAGAAGGGGACAATGAGCAGTTCTTC
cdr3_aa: CASSLRTEGDNEQFF

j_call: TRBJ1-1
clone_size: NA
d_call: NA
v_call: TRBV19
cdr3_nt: TGTGCCAGTAGTTCCAGGTTGAACACTGAAGCTTTCTTT
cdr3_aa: CASSSRLNTEAFF

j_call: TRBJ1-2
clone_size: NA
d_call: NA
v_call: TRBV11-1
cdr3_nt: TGTGCCAGCAGCTTTAGCCAGGGTCCCTATGGCTACACCTTC
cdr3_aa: CASSFSQGPYGYTF

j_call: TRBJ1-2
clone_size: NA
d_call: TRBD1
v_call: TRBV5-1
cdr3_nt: TGCGCCAGCAGCGCGGGACAGACTAACTATGGCTACACCTTC
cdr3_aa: CASSAGQTNYGYTF

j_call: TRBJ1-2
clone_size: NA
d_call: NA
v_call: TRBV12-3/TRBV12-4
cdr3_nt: TGTGCCAGCAGTTTAGCCCCGGACTATGGCTACACCTTC
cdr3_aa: CASSLAPDYGYTF